This is a list of T cell receptor beta chains from one sample in a study of Ad26.COV2.S vaccination and SARS-CoV-2 variants. Sequencing was performed with immunoSEQ multiplex PCR; in TCRdb, only in-frame clones are kept and a portion is missing. Of fewer than 600,000 clones in the sample, 80% to 90% were seen once. This sample comprised peripheral blood, obtained in a trial of Ad26.COV2.S vaccine versus placebo. The receptors derive from a person between 18 and 65 years old who received the Ad26.COV2.S COVID-19 vaccine or a placebo. CDR3s include the opening cysteine and the closing phenylalanine or tryptophan. D genes are given only for firm matches. A row's size may be missing; if present it is once, few, many or a size class.

TRBJ1-6,.,once,TRBV4-1,CASSQDAIQRNSPLHF,TGCGCCAGCAGCCAAGATGCTATCCAAAGGAATTCACCCCTCCACTTT
TRBJ1-1,.,.,TRBV19,CASSIGFGQRSGNTEAFF,TGTGCCAGTAGTATAGGATTCGGACAGCGTAGTGGGAACACTGAAGCTTTCTTT
TRBJ1-5,.,many,TRBV10-1,CASKNQPQHF,TGCGCCAGCAAAAATCAGCCCCAGCATTTT
TRBJ1-2,.,.,TRBV2,CASSAQGYGYTF,TGTGCCAGCAGTGCACAGGGCTATGGCTACACCTTC
TRBJ1-2,TRBD1,.,TRBV3-1/TRBV3-2,CASSQRQGKPYGYTF,TGTGCCAGCAGCCAACGACAGGGCAAACCCTATGGCTACACCTTC
TRBJ2-2,.,.,TRBV9,CASSPDDTGELFF,TGTGCCAGCAGCCCGGACGACACCGGGGAGCTGTTTTTT
TRBJ2-3,TRBD1,.,TRBV27,CASSLGTGTDTQYF,TGTGCCAGCAGTCTCGGGACAGGGACAGATACGCAGTATTTT
TRBJ2-7,.,.,TRBV7-6,CASSGSSYEQYF,TGTGCCAGCAGCGGAAGCTCCTACGAGCAGTACTTC
TRBJ1-4,TRBD1,once,TRBV30,CAWFPRDRGLGEKLFF,TGTGCCTGGTTTCCCCGGGACAGGGGATTGGGTGAAAAACTGTTTTTT
TRBJ2-1,TRBD1,.,TRBV28,CASRPPGQGAAGPQFF,TGTGCCAGCAGGCCACCGGGACAGGGGGCGGCGGGACCTCAGTTCTTC
TRBJ1-5,TRBD1,.,TRBV2,CASRDRVNQPQHF,TGTGCCAGCCGGGACAGGGTCAATCAGCCCCAGCATTTT
TRBJ1-3,.,.,TRBV5-1,CASSPVYPSGNTIYF,TGCGCCAGCAGCCCCGTCTACCCCTCGGGAAACACCATATATTTT
TRBJ1-4,TRBD1,.,TRBV5-1,CASSLERTGREKLFF,TGCGCCAGCAGCTTGGAGCGGACAGGGAGAGAAAAACTGTTTTTT
TRBJ2-7,TRBD2,few,TRBV6-5,CASSYGLAGGYEQYF,TGTGCCAGCAGTTACGGCCTAGCGGGAGGTTACGAGCAGTACTTC
TRBJ2-7,.,.,TRBV5-5,CASSLVPDQPYEQYF,TGTGCCAGCAGCTTGGTCCCCGACCAACCCTACGAGCAGTACTTC
TRBJ1-4,TRBD1,.,TRBV15,CATSRGGTGGEKLFF,TGTGCCACCAGCAGAGGGGGGACAGGGGGCGAAAAACTGTTTTTT
TRBJ2-3,.,.,TRBV6-5,CASSPSTDTQYF,TGTGCCAGCAGTCCCTCCACAGATACGCAGTATTTT
TRBJ2-5,.,.,TRBV2,CASRESQETQYF,TGTGCCAGCAGGGAATCCCAAGAGACCCAGTACTTC
TRBJ2-7,.,once,TRBV28,CASILAGAPYEQYF,TGTGCCAGCATCCTGGCGGGGGCTCCATACGAGCAGTACTTC
TRBJ1-2,.,.,TRBV6-5,CASRTLSYGYTF,TGTGCCAGCAGGACCTTGAGCTATGGCTACACCTTC
TRBJ1-2,.,.,TRBV6-2/TRBV6-3,CASSFSRGTNGYTF,TGTGCCAGCAGTTTCAGCAGGGGTACGAATGGCTACACCTTC
TRBJ1-5,.,.,TRBV28,CASQLQNQPQHF,TGTGCCAGTCAACTACAAAATCAGCCCCAGCATTTT
TRBJ2-4,TRBD2,.,TRBV3-1/TRBV3-2,CASSQGGGAGLTKNIQYF,TGTGCCAGCAGCCAAGGCGGGGGGGCCGGGTTAACCAAAAACATTCAGTACTTC
TRBJ2-2,TRBD2,.,TRBV9,CASSVGGTGELFF,TGCGCCAGCAGCGTGGGGGGGACCGGGGAGCTGTTTTTT
TRBJ2-7,TRBD2,.,TRBV3-1/TRBV3-2,CASSQRRSGRWYEQYF,TGTGCCAGCAGCCAAAGGAGAAGCGGGAGGTGGTACGAGCAGTACTTC
TRBJ1-4,.,.,TRBV7-8,CASRTSGTGEKLFF,TGTGCCAGCAGAACTTCCGGGACCGGCGAAAAACTGTTTTTT
TRBJ2-1,.,.,TRBV14,CASSREPSGKVLNEQFF,TGTGCCAGCAGCCGAGAACCGTCGGGTAAGGTACTCAATGAGCAGTTCTTC
TRBJ1-4,.,.,TRBV28,CASIPGQSGEKLFF,TGTGCCAGCATTCCTGGACAGAGTGGGGAAAAACTGTTTTTT
TRBJ2-5,TRBD2,.,TRBV11-2,CASSPRESGGQETQYF,TGTGCCAGCAGCCCGCGGGAGAGCGGGGGACAAGAGACCCAGTACTTC
TRBJ2-2,.,once,TRBV7-2,CASSPHGWGNTGELFF,TGTGCCAGCAGCCCCCATGGGTGGGGGAACACCGGGGAGCTGTTTTTT
TRBJ2-1,.,.,TRBV5-5,CASSLGLGKGTRSYNEQFF,TGTGCCAGCAGCTTGGGACTCGGGAAGGGGACGCGCTCCTACAATGAGCAGTTCTTC
TRBJ2-7,TRBD1,.,TRBV10-2,CASRPDRVYEQYF,TGCGCCAGCCGTCCGGACAGGGTCTACGAGCAGTACTTC
TRBJ1-1,.,.,TRBV6-5,CASKEGVLWNTEAFF,TGTGCCAGCAAGGAGGGGGTGCTGTGGAACACTGAAGCTTTCTTT
TRBJ1-1,TRBD1,.,TRBV7-9,CASSLEPGTAMKAFF,TGTGCCAGCAGCTTAGAACCCGGGACAGCGATGAAAGCTTTCTTT
TRBJ1-2,.,.,TRBV9,CASTPTGRPYGYTF,TGTGCCAGCACCCCTACCGGGAGGCCCTATGGCTACACCTTC
TRBJ1-5,.,.,TRBV7-8,CASSLVEGTSQPQHF,TGTGCCAGCAGCTTAGTCGAAGGGACATCTCAGCCCCAGCATTTT
TRBJ1-6,TRBD1,.,TRBV6-1,CASSERGLDNSPLHF,TGTGCCAGCAGTGAGAGGGGGCTGGATAATTCACCCCTCCACTTT
TRBJ2-7,.,.,TRBV7-2,CASTEMGQGIAQYF,TGTGCCAGCACCGAGATGGGGCAGGGGATTGCGCAGTACTTC
TRBJ2-7,.,.,TRBV2,CASRNSGASYEQYF,TGTGCCAGCAGGAACAGTGGAGCCTCCTACGAGCAGTACTTC
TRBJ1-2,.,.,TRBV25-1,CASSELGGDDGYTF,TGTGCCAGCAGTGAATTAGGAGGGGACGATGGCTACACCTTC
TRBJ2-5,.,.,TRBV11-2,CASSLGLGAGGEETQYF,TGTGCCAGCAGCTTAGGGTTGGGGGCCGGGGGAGAAGAGACCCAGTACTTC
TRBJ1-5,TRBD1,.,TRBV6-2/TRBV6-3,CASSPDRGPRYSNQPQHF,TGTGCCAGCAGCCCTGACAGGGGTCCCCGGTATAGCAATCAGCCCCAGCATTTT
TRBJ2-2,.,.,TRBV9,CASSAGAGELFF,TGTGCCAGCAGCGCGGGAGCCGGGGAGCTGTTTTTT